This is a list of T cell receptor beta chains from one sample in a study of T cell responses to AZD1222 COVID-19 vaccine. Assay used: immunoSEQ multiplex PCR; TCRdb lists only in-frame clones, some missing. The sample holds 90,000 to 110,000 clones; roughly 89% are singletons and the top ten take approximately 40%. Sequenced here: peripheral blood, sampled 28 days after the second AZD1222 dose. The receptors here all came from an adult who received the AZD1222 COVID-19 vaccine. The CDR3 runs from the conserved cysteine through the conserved F or W. The D gene is left open where the match is weak. The listing skips clone size in some rows; elsewhere it reads once, few, many or a size class.

D	V	size	J	CDR3	DNA
-	TRBV5-1	-	TRBJ2-5	CASSKLQETQYF	TGCGCCAGCTCTAAGCTCCAAGAGACCCAGTACTTC
-	TRBV10-1	-	TRBJ2-7	CASKATPLGEQYF	TGCGCCAGCAAGGCTACCCCCTTGGGCGAGCAGTACTTC
TRBD2	TRBV18	-	TRBJ2-1	CASSPGGLANNEQFF	TGTGCCAGCTCTCCGGGAGGACTAGCGAACAATGAGCAGTTCTTC
-	TRBV6-5	-	TRBJ1-5	CATTGYSSNQPQHF	TGTGCCACGACAGGATACTCTAGCAATCAGCCCCAGCATTTT
-	TRBV6-5	-	TRBJ2-1	CASSGVGLAENEQFF	TGTGCCAGCAGCGGCGTGGGACTGGCCGAAAATGAGCAGTTCTTC
-	TRBV18	-	TRBJ1-3	CASSPRPPSSGNTIYF	TGTGCCAGCTCACCAAGGCCACCATCCTCTGGAAACACCATATATTTT
TRBD2	TRBV28	once	TRBJ2-1	CASSPAGRGYNEQFF	TGTGCCAGCAGTCCCGCGGGGAGGGGTTACAATGAGCAGTTCTTC
-	TRBV4-2	few	TRBJ1-1	CASSQEMVGAEAFF	TGTGCCAGCAGCCAAGAGATGGTCGGTGCTGAAGCTTTCTTT
-	TRBV7-8	-	TRBJ2-2	CASSFTGRFTGELFF	TGTGCCAGCAGCTTCACAGGGAGGTTCACCGGGGAGCTGTTTTTT
-	TRBV5-6	-	TRBJ2-5	CASRPGLHRETQYF	TGTGCCAGCAGGCCGGGCTTACATAGGGAGACCCAGTACTTC
TRBD2	TRBV28	once	TRBJ2-2	CASSPPPGGPGTGELFF	TGTGCCAGCAGTCCCCCGCCGGGAGGGCCGGGCACCGGGGAGCTGTTTTTT
TRBD1	TRBV10-3	-	TRBJ2-5	CAISSPDRGQETQYF	TGTGCCATCAGCAGTCCAGACAGGGGACAAGAGACCCAGTACTTC
TRBD2	TRBV6-5	-	TRBJ2-7	CASKIAGPTYEQYF	TGTGCCAGCAAAATAGCGGGCCCTACCTACGAGCAGTACTTC
-	TRBV7-9	-	TRBJ1-5	CASSAQGNQPQHF	TGTGCCAGCAGCGCACAGGGTAATCAGCCCCAGCATTTT
TRBD1	TRBV19	-	TRBJ2-2	CASMKGQGAGELFF	TGTGCCAGTATGAAAGGACAGGGGGCCGGGGAGCTGTTTTTT
-	TRBV19	-	TRBJ1-6	CASSRVDSPLHF	TGTGCCAGTAGTAGGGTGGATTCACCCCTCCACTTT
TRBD1	TRBV28	-	TRBJ2-7	CASSSAGTGGYEQYF	TGTGCCAGCAGTTCCGCTGGGACAGGCGGCTACGAGCAGTACTTC
TRBD2	TRBV18	-	TRBJ2-1	CASSPSSGTSSYNEQFF	TGTGCCAGCTCACCTTCCTCCGGGACTAGCTCCTACAATGAGCAGTTCTTC
TRBD1	TRBV7-2	-	TRBJ1-6	CASSMGQGKNSPLHF	TGTGCCAGCAGTATGGGACAGGGAAAAAATTCACCCCTCCACTTT
-	TRBV6-1	-	TRBJ2-1	CASSEREYNEQFF	TGTGCCAGCAGTGAACGGGAATACAATGAGCAGTTCTTC
-	TRBV6-2/TRBV6-3	-	TRBJ2-1	CASSWINEQFF	TGTGCCAGCAGTTGGATCAATGAGCAGTTCTTC
TRBD2	TRBV14	-	TRBJ2-7	CASSPRPGGPYEQYF	TGTGCCAGCAGCCCTCGGCCGGGAGGGCCCTACGAGCAGTACTTC
-	TRBV7-2	few	TRBJ1-1	CASSRGDLRTEAFF	TGTGCCAGCAGCCGTGGGGACCTCCGTACTGAAGCTTTCTTT
-	TRBV4-3	once	TRBJ1-1	CASSQGAYGSGEAFF	TGCGCCAGCAGCCAAGGCGCATACGGGTCGGGTGAAGCTTTCTTT
-	TRBV25-1	-	TRBJ2-4	CASSELNIQYF	TGTGCCAGCAGTGAATTAAACATTCAGTACTTC
-	TRBV7-9	-	TRBJ1-6	CASSLKRGSPLHF	TGTGCCAGCAGCTTAAAAAGGGGTTCACCCCTCCACTTT
-	TRBV5-1	-	TRBJ1-1	CASNHGTANTEAFF	TGCGCCAGCAACCATGGTACGGCCAACACTGAAGCTTTCTTT
-	TRBV6-1	-	TRBJ2-4	CASGDRPSSTLAKNIQYF	TGTGCCAGCGGTGACAGGCCGAGCTCCACCCTAGCCAAAAACATTCAGTACTTC
TRBD1	TRBV2	-	TRBJ2-1	CASHRGNYNEQFF	TGTGCCAGCCACAGGGGGAACTACAATGAGCAGTTCTTC
TRBD1	TRBV9	-	TRBJ2-1	CASSPGGVQSYNEQFF	TGTGCCAGCAGCCCAGGGGGAGTGCAGTCCTACAATGAGCAGTTCTTC
-	TRBV28	-	TRBJ1-5	CASRLGGGSNQPQHF	TGTGCCAGCAGGTTGGGGGGAGGAAGCAATCAGCCCCAGCATTTT
-	TRBV20-1	-	TRBJ2-1	CSANQYNEQFF	TGCAGTGCTAACCAGTACAATGAGCAGTTCTTC
-	TRBV7-6	-	TRBJ2-6	CASSLVSGGSGANVLTF	TGTGCCAGCAGCTTAGTCAGTGGAGGATCCGGGGCCAACGTCCTGACTTTC
-	TRBV20-1	-	TRBJ1-1	CSASRGGPNTEAFF	TGCAGTGCTAGTAGGGGGGGACCGAACACTGAAGCTTTCTTT
-	TRBV10-3	-	TRBJ2-3	CAISARQNTDTQYF	TGTGCCATCAGTGCGAGGCAGAACACAGATACGCAGTATTTT
TRBD1	TRBV11-3	-	TRBJ2-5	CASSHPTGAGETQYF	TGTGCCAGCAGCCATCCAACAGGGGCAGGGGAGACCCAGTACTTC
-	TRBV18	-	TRBJ2-1	CASSPQRQLASSSYNEQFF	TGTGCCAGCTCACCACAACGCCAACTAGCTTCTAGCTCCTACAATGAGCAGTTCTTC
-	TRBV3-1/TRBV3-2	-	TRBJ2-3	CASSQATSFLADTQYF	TGTGCCAGCAGCCAAGCAACTAGCTTCTTAGCAGATACGCAGTATTTT
-	TRBV4-1	-	TRBJ2-5	CASSQVGSYQETQYF	TGCGCCAGCAGCCAAGTCGGCTCGTACCAAGAGACCCAGTACTTC
-	TRBV10-2	-	TRBJ2-7	CASSRFQGPYEQYF	TGCGCCAGCAGCAGGTTCCAGGGTCCCTACGAGCAGTACTTC
TRBD2	TRBV27	-	TRBJ2-1	CASSYSGTSANEQFF	TGTGCCAGCAGTTACTCCGGGACTAGCGCTAATGAGCAGTTCTTC
TRBD1	TRBV28	-	TRBJ2-7	CASSPGQGGHYEQYF	TGTGCCAGCAGTCCCGGACAGGGAGGTCACTACGAGCAGTACTTC
-	TRBV4-1	-	TRBJ2-2	CASSPSFGGRELFF	TGCGCCAGCAGCCCATCATTTGGGGGGCGGGAGCTGTTTTTT
-	TRBV5-6	-	TRBJ2-6	CASSFQGSGANVLTF	TGTGCCAGCAGCTTTCAGGGTTCAGGGGCCAACGTCCTGACTTTC
-	TRBV11-1	-	TRBJ2-7	CASSSPTGRGGEQYF	TGTGCCAGCAGCTCCCCGACAGGGAGGGGCGGCGAGCAGTACTTC
-	TRBV18	-	TRBJ1-1	CASSPPGGKAFF	TGTGCCAGCTCACCCCCCGGGGGGAAGGCTTTCTTT